This T cell receptor (beta chain) was documented in a study of Ad26.COV2.S vaccination and SARS-CoV-2 variants. Broader study findings: The study found similar non-spike TCR breadth in vaccine and placebo recipients. Breadth and depth estimates from TCRs may understate total T cell responses.

CDR1 is SGDLS, CDR2 YYNGEE, per germline. V shed 4 bases, J shed 0 bases, and the junction held 10 bases outside the gene matches. There are 17 residues in the CDR3. Treatment reported: about 20 received Ad26.COV2.S at low or high dose, single or two shots; about 5 received placebo; per-sample allocation not given. The study sampled participants on day 63 after the first vaccine or placebo injection. This clone has a handful of counts. Its specificity is unknown. Libraries were prepared by immunoSEQ multiplex PCR; TCRdb keeps only in-frame clonotypes and omits some of them. The repertoire consists of about 440,000 clones, with roughly 85% occurring once and the leading ten covering about 13%.

The sample in question was peripheral blood, obtained in a trial of Ad26.COV2.S vaccine versus placebo. This receptor was identified in a person aged 18-65 years who received the Ad26.COV2.S COVID-19 vaccine or a placebo. The V gene is TRBV9, the J gene TRBJ1-3; 7 bases fit TRBD1. CDR3 in amino acids: CASSKQGLAGSGNTIYF. The CDR3 DNA follows: TGTGCCAGCAGCAAACAGGGGCTAGCGGGCTCTGGAAACACCATATATTTT. Full variable domain (missing parts from reference TRBV9 and TRBJ1-3): DSGVTQTPKHLITATGQRVTLRCSPRSGDLSVYWYQQSLDQGLQFLIQYYNGEERAKGNILERFSAQQFPDLHSELNLSSLELGDSALYFCASSKQGLAGSGNTIYFGEGSWLTVV.